This T cell receptor (beta chain) was recorded in a study of cytomegalovirus exposure and HLA in healthy donors. Across the whole study: Among a few hundred genotyped donors, around 80% fell in the Caucasian-associated ancestry cluster.

Overall study findings and caveats: One variant, a missense change in DCLRE1C, was linked in a later analysis to TCR beta V- and J-gene trimming.

Primers: 60 Vbeta forward and 13 Jbeta reverse. The assay was immunoSEQ multiplex PCR, and TCRdb's table has in-frame clones only and misses some. The top ten hold about 3.1% of the sample, which has some 90,000 clones, 76% seen once. The V gene's germline CDR1 is MNHEY and CDR2 SMNVEV (reference sequence). This CDR3 comprises 12 residues. The germline V and J ends were trimmed by 4 bases and 7 bases, with 5 bases remaining between them. A remark on this clone: As yet, its antigen is unknown.

The rearrangement links TRBV27 to TRBJ1-6; D is undetermined. The TCR comes from a man aged 35-49 years in good health and CMV-seronegative. The sample was PBMCs. CDR3 protein: CASSYPNSPLHF. CDR3 DNA: TGTGCCAGCAGTTATCCGAATTCACCCCTCCACTTT.